The sequence of this T cell receptor (beta chain) was determined in a study of T cell responses to AZD1222 COVID-19 vaccine. General observations from the study: Baseline testing showed seropositivity in only a handful of AZD1222 recipients. Females outnumbered males among donors, who were mostly white British; clonal diversity was possibly underestimated.

Libraries were prepared by immunoSEQ multiplex PCR; TCRdb keeps only in-frame clonotypes and omits some of them. The sample has around 180,000 clones, almost 90% seen once; the top ten hold approximately 7.7%. Comment on this clone: Its antigen is unknown.

CDR3 size: 15 residues. J lost 8 bases, V lost 4 bases, and 14 bases had no gene match. Germline V CDR1 and CDR2: SGHRS, YFSETQ. Material: peripheral blood, obtained on day 0 of AZD1222 vaccination. The rearrangement joins TRBV5-1 to TRBJ1-2, with 7 bases aligning to TRBD1. The receptor's source is an adult in good health. The CDR3 reads CASSPGPGTADGYTF. In DNA form, the CDR3 reads TGCGCCAGCAGCCCCGGACCTGGGACAGCGGACGGCTACACCTTC.